These 20 T cell receptor beta chains came from one sample sequenced in a study of early T cells in non-severe SARS-CoV-2 infection. TCRdb re-derived calls from the 5' RACE reads in MiXCR, one entry per CDR3 protein. The sample contains 45,000 to 75,000 distinct CDR3 sequences, roughly 5.3% of which appear only once. The sequenced sample was whole blood. The receptors derive from an adult who was a healthcare worker with PCR-confirmed SARS-CoV-2 infection or an uninfected control (not recorded which).

This clonotype came up many times. The chain couples TRBV7-6 to TRBJ1-2; 8 bases are shared with TRBD1. This CDR3 spans 15 amino acids. The junction had 1 base not matched to a gene; V was cut back by 1 base and J by 0 bases. Germline values: CDR1 SGHVS, CDR2 FNYEAQ. In DNA, the CDR3 is TGTGCCAGCAGCTTAGAACAGGGGGCTAACTATGGCTACACCTTC. Amino acid sequence: CASSLEQGANYGYTF.

CDR3: CASSPGGAPTHTDTQYF. The CDR3 bases are TGTGCCAGCAGCCCAGGGGGGGCTCCAACCCACACAGATACGCAGTATTTT. V gene TRBV12-3 or TRBV12-4 combines with J gene TRBJ2-3; tentatively, D is TRBD1 or TRBD2 (7 bases each). The CDR3 runs 17 residues. Between the trimmed V and J ends, which lost 6 bases and 2 bases, there was a span of 21 bases.

This clonotype has ten or more counts. The gene calls are TRBV20-1 and TRBJ2-2, with D hard to call. V lost 5 bases and J 5 bases, leaving 12 bases between the germline ends. CDR3 length: 13 amino acids. CDR1 and CDR2 (germline): DFQATT, SNEGSKA (reference sequence). This CDR3 reads CSARKGQTGELFF. As DNA, the CDR3 is TGCAGTGCTCGGAAGGGTCAAACCGGGGAGCTGTTTTTT.

This clonotype was counted only a few times. The chain combines TRBV5-1 with TRBJ2-2; the D is unclear. Trimming shortened V by 5 bases and J by 0 bases, and 11 bases separated the two germline ends. Germline assignment: CDR1 SGHRS and CDR2 YFSETQ. CDR3 size: 15 residues. Written as DNA, the CDR3 is TGCGCCAGCAGGGTCGCAGCCTCGAACACCGGGGAGCTGTTTTTT. Translated, it gives CASRVAASNTGELFF. Full variable domain (remainder filled in from reference TRBV5-1 and TRBJ2-2): KAGVTQTPRYLIKTRGQQVTLSCSPISGHRSVSWYQQTPGQGLQFLFEYFSETQRNKGNFPGRFSGRQFSNSRSEMNVSTLELGDSALYLCASRVAASNTGELFFGEGSRLTVL.

The count of this clonotype is one. A much larger clone sits a single nucleotide away, making a read error possible. The CDR3 does not close with the conserved phenylalanine or tryptophan, likely indicating a read error. The CDR3 DNA sequence: TGTGCCAGCAGTGACATGGTCAGGGGGCTAGCGGGAGCTACCGAGCAGTACTAC. Its protein is CASSDMVRGLAGATEQYY. The genes are TRBV6-1 and TRBJ2-7, with TRBD2 matching 10 bases. The ends lost 3 bases at V and 6 bases at J; junction bases unmatched: 17. Looked up from germline, CDR1 is MNHNS and CDR2 is SASEGT. The CDR3 loop spans 18 amino acids.

The chain has TRBV29-1 and TRBJ2-1, with D possibly called TRBD1 or TRBD2 (5 bases each). With 2 bases removed from V and 8 bases from J, the gap between germline ends came to 10 bases. The CDR3 runs to 12 residues. Germline CDR1 SQVTM, CDR2 ANQGSEA. The CDR3 sequence is CSVELVGDEQFF. The CDR3 DNA reads as TGCAGCGTTGAACTGGTGGGGGATGAGCAGTTCTTC.

This clonotype appeared many times. The J gene is TRBJ2-6, the V gene TRBV2, with D tentatively TRBD1 or TRBD2 (6 bases each). This CDR3 is built from 13 residues. Between the trimmed V and J ends, which lost 8 bases and 2 bases, there was a span of 7 bases. Germline V gives CDR1 SNHLY, CDR2 FYNNEI. As DNA, the CDR3 is TGTGCCAGCGGGGGGCCTGGGGCCAACGTCCTGACTTTC. It is translated as CASGGPGANVLTF.

This clonotype was detected many times. V gene TRBV27 combines with J gene TRBJ2-5; D unclear. Germline V gene data show CDR1 as MNHEY and CDR2 as SMNVEV (reference sequence). V lost 5 bases and J lost 4, with 14 bases in between. The CDR3 is made up of 14 amino acids. DNA for the CDR3: TGTGCCAGCAGTCTCAGCATCCTTACAGAGACCCAGTACTTC. Its translation is CASSLSILTETQYF.

This clonotype was recorded many times. V is TRBV20-1 and J is TRBJ1-6; 7 bases are shared with TRBD1. The CDR3 extends over 15 amino acids. V dropped 2 bases and J dropped 5; count of bases not matched to a gene: 6. CDR1 is DFQATT, CDR2 SNEGSKA, per germline (reference sequence). CDR3: CSARPAGTDNSPLHF. The DNA for the CDR3 is TGCAGTGCTAGACCGGCCGGGACAGATAATTCACCCCTCCACTTT.

In its sample, this clonotype was seen many times. The chain employs TRBV20-1 and TRBJ2-1; the match to TRBD1 covers 11 bases. The V gene end was trimmed by 3 bases and the J gene end by 2 bases; junction bases not matched to a gene: 0. From germline, CDR1 is DFQATT and CDR2 SNEGSKA (reference sequence). CDR3 length equals 14 residues. The CDR3 DNA reads as TGCAGTGCTAGGGGACAGGGGGCCTACAATGAGCAGTTCTTC. As protein: CSARGQGAYNEQFF.

There are many counts of this clonotype. The chain joins TRBV6-5 to TRBJ1-1; the D gene is possibly TRBD1 (6 bases). Between the trimmed V and J ends, which lost 5 bases and 0 bases, there was a span of 13 bases. Per the germline V gene, CDR1 is MNHEY and CDR2 is SVGAGI. The CDR3 loop spans 15 amino acids. The CDR3 nucleotides read TGTGCCAGCAGTCCTCGGACAGCAGTGAACACTGAAGCTTTCTTT. Its protein product is CASSPRTAVNTEAFF.

This clonotype was picked up many times. This rearrangement joins TRBV19 to TRBJ2-7; a possible D gene is TRBD2 (7 bases). In germline, CDR1 is LNHDA, CDR2 SQIVND (reference sequence). The CDR3 covers 14 residues. The V and J ends lost 5 bases and 6 bases respectively, with 17 bases between them. CDR3 in amino acids: CASSATGGPLEQYF. CDR3 in DNA: TGTGCCAGTAGTGCAACGGGGGGCCCCCTCGAGCAGTACTTC. The full variable domain, rest sourced from reference TRBV19 and TRBJ2-7, is DGGITQSPKYLFRKEGQNVTLSCEQNLNHDAMYWYRQDPGQGLRLIYYSQIVNDFQKGDIAEGYSVSREKKESFPLTVTSAQKNPTAFYLCASSATGGPLEQYFGPGTRLTVT.

This clonotype was detected ten times or more. The V and J genes are TRBV12-3 or TRBV12-4 and TRBJ2-2; D not certain. V lost 6 bases and J 1 base, leaving 9 bases between the germline ends. The CDR3 length is 14 residues. The CDR3 is CASRARQNTGELFF. The CDR3 DNA sequence: TGTGCCAGCAGGGCCCGACAGAACACCGGGGAGCTGTTTTTT.

This clonotype was recorded many times. The CDR3 loop is CASSTSLGSGAFF. The CDR3 DNA reads TGTGCCAGCAGCACCTCATTGGGGTCTGGAGCTTTCTTT. V usage is TRBV7-9 and J usage is TRBJ1-1; D is ambiguous. The CDR3 sequence is 13 residues long. The germline gives CDR1 SEHNR, CDR2 FQNEAQ (reference sequence). V dropped 5 bases and J dropped 10 bases, with 17 bases sitting between them.

In its sample, this clonotype was seen many times. The chain uses TRBV20-1 and TRBJ1-2, with a tentative D call TRBD1 (6 bases). The CDR3 consists of 14 residues. Between the trimmed V and J ends, which lost 2 bases and 0 bases, there was a span of 10 bases. Per the germline V gene, CDR1 is DFQATT and CDR2 is SNEGSKA (reference sequence). The CDR3 sequence is CSARKTGANYGYTF. For the CDR3, the DNA is TGCAGTGCTAGAAAGACAGGAGCTAACTATGGCTACACCTTC.

In this sample, this clonotype turned up many times. The chain employs TRBV10-3 and TRBJ1-1; D is uncertain. The CDR3 is 13 amino acids. The V and J ends lost 4 bases and 3 bases respectively, with 9 bases between them. CDR1 is ENHRY, CDR2 SYGVKD, per germline. CDR3 sequence reads: CAISVDEDTEAFF. CDR3 sequence (DNA): TGTGCCATCAGTGTCGATGAGGACACTGAAGCTTTCTTT.

This clonotype was detected many times. The genes are TRBV20-1 and TRBJ1-1; TRBD1 matches 9 bases. CDR1 is DFQATT, CDR2 SNEGSKA, per germline (reference sequence). J was trimmed by 4 bases and V by 3 bases; bases with no gene match: 6. The CDR3 is 14 residues long. CDR3 loop: CSASLQGASTEAFF. CDR3 DNA: TGCAGTGCTAGCTTACAGGGGGCTAGCACTGAAGCTTTCTTT.

In this sample, this clonotype turned up many times. V is TRBV20-1 and J is TRBJ2-5; TRBD2 is a possible D gene (7 bases). CDR3 length equals 12 residues. Germline CDR1 reads DFQATT; CDR2 reads SNEGSKA (reference sequence). The V end was cut by 7 bases, the J end by 4 bases, with 13 bases between. The CDR3 here is CSGGGASETQYF. The DNA of the CDR3 is TGCAGTGGAGGGGGGGCATCAGAGACCCAGTACTTC.

This clonotype was seen a handful of times. The V and J genes are TRBV2 and TRBJ2-3, with 8 bases identical to TRBD1. V shed 8 bases, J shed 1 base, and the junction held 8 bases outside the gene matches. Germline V gene data show CDR1 as SNHLY and CDR2 as FYNNEI. This CDR3 is built from 15 residues. CDR3 loop: CASAKDRARTDTQYF. The CDR3 coding sequence is TGTGCCAGCGCTAAGGACAGGGCGCGCACAGATACGCAGTATTTT. Together with reference TRBV2 and TRBJ2-3, the CDR3 gives the full variable domain: EPEVTQTPSHQVTQMGQEVILRCVPISNHLYFYWYRQILGQKVEFLVSFYNNEISEKSEIFDDQFSVERPDGSNFTLKIRSTKLEDSAMYFCASAKDRARTDTQYFGPGTRLTVL.

This clonotype was counted many times. The chain recombines TRBV12-3 or TRBV12-4 with TRBJ2-3; 7 bases match TRBD1. The CDR3 is 15 residues long. The J segment lost 2 bases and the V segment lost 6 bases, leaving 8 bases of the junction unmatched. CDR3 sequence (DNA): TGTGCCAGCAGCAACCGGGACAGCACCACAGATACGCAGTATTTT. Protein product: CASSNRDSTTDTQYF.